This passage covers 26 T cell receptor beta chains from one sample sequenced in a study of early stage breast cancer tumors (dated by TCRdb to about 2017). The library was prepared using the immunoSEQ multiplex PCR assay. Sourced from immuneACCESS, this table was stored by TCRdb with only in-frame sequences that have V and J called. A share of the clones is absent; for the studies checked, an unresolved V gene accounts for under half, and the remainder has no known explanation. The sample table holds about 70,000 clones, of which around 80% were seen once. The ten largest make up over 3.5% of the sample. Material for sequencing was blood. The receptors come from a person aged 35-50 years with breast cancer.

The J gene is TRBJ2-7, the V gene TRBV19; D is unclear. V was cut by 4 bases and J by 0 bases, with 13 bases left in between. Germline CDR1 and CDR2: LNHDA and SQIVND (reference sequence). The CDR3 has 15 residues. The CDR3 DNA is TGTGCCAGTAGTAAAGGATCCACAAGCTCCTACGAGCAGTACTTC. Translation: CASSKGSTSSYEQYF.

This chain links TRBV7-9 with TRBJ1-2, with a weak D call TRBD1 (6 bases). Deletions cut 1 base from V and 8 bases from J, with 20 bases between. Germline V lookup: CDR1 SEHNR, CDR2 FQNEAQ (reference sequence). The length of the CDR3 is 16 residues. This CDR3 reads CASSLDAGAAGRGYTF. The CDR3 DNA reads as TGTGCCAGCAGCTTAGACGCGGGGGCCGCTGGGAGAGGCTACACCTTC.

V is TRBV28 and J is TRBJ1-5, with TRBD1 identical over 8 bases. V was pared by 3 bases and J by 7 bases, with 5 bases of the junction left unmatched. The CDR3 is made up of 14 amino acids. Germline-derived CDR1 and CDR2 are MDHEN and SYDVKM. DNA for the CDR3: TGTGCCAGCAGTTTGGACAGGGCTGGACAGCCCCAGCATTTT. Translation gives CASSLDRAGQPQHF.

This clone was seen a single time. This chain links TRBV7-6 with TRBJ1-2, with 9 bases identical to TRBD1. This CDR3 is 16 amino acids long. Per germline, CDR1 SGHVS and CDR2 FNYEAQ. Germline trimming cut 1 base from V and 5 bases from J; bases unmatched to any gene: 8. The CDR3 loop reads CASSLGPGQGEYGYTF. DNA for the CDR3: TGTGCCAGCAGCTTAGGCCCGGGACAGGGCGAATATGGCTACACCTTC.

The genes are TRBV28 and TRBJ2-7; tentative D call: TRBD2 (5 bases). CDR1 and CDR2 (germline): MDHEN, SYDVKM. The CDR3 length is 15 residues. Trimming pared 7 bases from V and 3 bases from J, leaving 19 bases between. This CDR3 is CASTPGVESDYEQYF. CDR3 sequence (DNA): TGTGCCAGCACCCCCGGGGTGGAGTCGGACTACGAGCAGTACTTC.

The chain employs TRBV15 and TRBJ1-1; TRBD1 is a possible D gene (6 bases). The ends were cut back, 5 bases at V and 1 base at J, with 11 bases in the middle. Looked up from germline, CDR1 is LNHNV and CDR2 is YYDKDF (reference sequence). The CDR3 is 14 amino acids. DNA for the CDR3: TGTGCCACCAGCGTCCTGACAGGGAACACTGAAGCTTTCTTT. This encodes CATSVLTGNTEAFF. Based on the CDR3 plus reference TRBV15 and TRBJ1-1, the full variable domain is DAMVIQNPRYQVTQFGKPVTLSCSQTLNHNVMYWYQQKSSQAPKLLFHYYDKDFNNEADTPDNFQSRRPNTSFCFLDIRSPGLGDTAMYLCATSVLTGNTEAFFGQGTRLTVV.

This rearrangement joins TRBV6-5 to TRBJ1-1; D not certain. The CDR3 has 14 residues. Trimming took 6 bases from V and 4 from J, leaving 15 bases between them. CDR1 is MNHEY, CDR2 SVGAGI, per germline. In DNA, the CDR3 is TGTGCCAGCAGAAATGGGCCGATCTCCACTGAAGCTTTCTTT. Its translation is CASRNGPISTEAFF.

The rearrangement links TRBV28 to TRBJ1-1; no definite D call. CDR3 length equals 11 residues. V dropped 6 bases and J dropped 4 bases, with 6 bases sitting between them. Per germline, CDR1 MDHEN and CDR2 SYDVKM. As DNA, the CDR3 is TGTGCCAGCAGGCGGGGCACTGAAGCTTTCTTT. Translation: CASRRGTEAFF.

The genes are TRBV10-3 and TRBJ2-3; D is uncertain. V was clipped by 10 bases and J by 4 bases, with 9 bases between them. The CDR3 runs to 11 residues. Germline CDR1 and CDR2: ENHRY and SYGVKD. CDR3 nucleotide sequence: TGTGCCACGAGTAGACCAGATACGCAGTATTTT. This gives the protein CATSRPDTQYF.

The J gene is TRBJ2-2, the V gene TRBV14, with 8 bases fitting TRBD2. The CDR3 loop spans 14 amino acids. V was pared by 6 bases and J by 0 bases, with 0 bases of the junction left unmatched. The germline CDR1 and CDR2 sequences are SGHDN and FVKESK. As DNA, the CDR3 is TGTGCCAGCAGGGGACTAGCGAACACCGGGGAGCTGTTTTTT. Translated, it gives CASRGLANTGELFF.

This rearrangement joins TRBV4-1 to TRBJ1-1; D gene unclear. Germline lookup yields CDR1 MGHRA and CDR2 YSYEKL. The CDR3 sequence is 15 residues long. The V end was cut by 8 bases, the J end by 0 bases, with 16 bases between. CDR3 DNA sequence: TGCGCCAGCGCCCGGAGCGCTCTCATGAACACTGAAGCTTTCTTT. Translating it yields CASARSALMNTEAFF.

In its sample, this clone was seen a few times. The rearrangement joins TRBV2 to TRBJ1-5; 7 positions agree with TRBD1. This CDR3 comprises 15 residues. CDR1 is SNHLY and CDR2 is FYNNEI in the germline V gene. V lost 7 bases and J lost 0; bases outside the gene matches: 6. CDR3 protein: CASKHRDSSNQPQHF. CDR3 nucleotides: TGTGCCAGCAAACACCGGGACAGTAGCAATCAGCCCCAGCATTTT.

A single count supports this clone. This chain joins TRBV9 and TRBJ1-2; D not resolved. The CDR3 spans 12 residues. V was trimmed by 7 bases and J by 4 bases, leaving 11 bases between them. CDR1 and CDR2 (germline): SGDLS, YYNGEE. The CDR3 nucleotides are TGTGCCAGCTCAGCGACAAGCTATGGCTACACCTTC. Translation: CASSATSYGYTF.

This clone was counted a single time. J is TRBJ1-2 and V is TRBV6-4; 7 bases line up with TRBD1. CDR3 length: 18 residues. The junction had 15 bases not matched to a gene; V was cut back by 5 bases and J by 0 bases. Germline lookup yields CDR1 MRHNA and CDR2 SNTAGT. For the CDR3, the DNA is TGTGCCAGCAGTCCCACAGGGGCCAACCCATATGCTAACTATGGCTACACCTTC. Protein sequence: CASSPTGANPYANYGYTF.

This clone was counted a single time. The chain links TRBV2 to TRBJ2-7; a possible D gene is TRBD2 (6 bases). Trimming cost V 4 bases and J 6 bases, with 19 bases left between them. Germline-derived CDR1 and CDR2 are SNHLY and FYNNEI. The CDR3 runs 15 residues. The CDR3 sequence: CASSGPGLRSAEQYF. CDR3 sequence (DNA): TGTGCCAGCAGTGGGCCGGGACTTCGTTCCGCCGAGCAGTACTTC.

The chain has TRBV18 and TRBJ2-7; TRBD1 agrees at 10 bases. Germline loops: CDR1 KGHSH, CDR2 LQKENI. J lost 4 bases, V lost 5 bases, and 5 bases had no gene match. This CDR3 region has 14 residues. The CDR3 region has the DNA TGTGCCAGCTCAACGGACAGGGGGGATTACGAGCAGTACTTC. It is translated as CASSTDRGDYEQYF.

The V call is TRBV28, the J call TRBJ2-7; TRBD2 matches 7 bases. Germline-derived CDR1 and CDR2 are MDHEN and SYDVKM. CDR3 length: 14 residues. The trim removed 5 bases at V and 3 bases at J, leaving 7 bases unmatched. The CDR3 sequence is CASSPRGLIYEQYF. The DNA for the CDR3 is TGTGCCAGCAGTCCAAGGGGACTAATCTACGAGCAGTACTTC.

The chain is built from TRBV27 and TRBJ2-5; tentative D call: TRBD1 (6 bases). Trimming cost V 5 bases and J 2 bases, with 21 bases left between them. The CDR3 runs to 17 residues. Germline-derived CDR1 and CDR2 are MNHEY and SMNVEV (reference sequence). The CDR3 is CASSPRQVWRGQETQYF. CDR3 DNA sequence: TGTGCCAGCAGTCCCCGACAGGTTTGGCGAGGTCAAGAGACCCAGTACTTC.

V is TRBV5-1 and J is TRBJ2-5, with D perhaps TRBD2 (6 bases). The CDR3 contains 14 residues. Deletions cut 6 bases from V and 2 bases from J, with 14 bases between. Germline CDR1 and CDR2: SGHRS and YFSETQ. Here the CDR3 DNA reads TGCGCCAGCAATACCGGGACTCGGCAAGAGACCCAGTACTTC. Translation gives CASNTGTRQETQYF.

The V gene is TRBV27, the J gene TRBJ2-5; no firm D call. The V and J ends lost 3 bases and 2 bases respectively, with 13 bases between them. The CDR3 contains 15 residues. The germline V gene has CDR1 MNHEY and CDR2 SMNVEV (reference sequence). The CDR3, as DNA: TGTGCCAGCAGTTTCCGGACCAACGATCAAGAGACCCAGTACTTC. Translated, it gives CASSFRTNDQETQYF.

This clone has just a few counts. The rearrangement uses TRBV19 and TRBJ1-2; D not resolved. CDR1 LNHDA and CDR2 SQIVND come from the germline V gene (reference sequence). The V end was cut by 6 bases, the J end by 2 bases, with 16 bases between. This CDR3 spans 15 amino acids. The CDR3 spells CASREFVTVNYGYTF. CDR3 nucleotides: TGTGCCAGTAGGGAATTTGTCACGGTGAACTATGGCTACACCTTC.

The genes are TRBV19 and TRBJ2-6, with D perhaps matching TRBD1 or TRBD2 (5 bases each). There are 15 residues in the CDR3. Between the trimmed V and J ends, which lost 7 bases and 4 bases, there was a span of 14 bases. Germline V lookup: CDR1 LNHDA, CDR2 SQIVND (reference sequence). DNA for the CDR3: TGTGCCAGTACCACCCTGGGGGTAGGGGCCAACGTCCTGACTTTC. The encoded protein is CASTTLGVGANVLTF.

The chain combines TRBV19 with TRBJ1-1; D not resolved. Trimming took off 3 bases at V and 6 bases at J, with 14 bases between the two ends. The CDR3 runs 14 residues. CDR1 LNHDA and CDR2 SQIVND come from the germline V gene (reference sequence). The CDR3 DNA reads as TGTGCCAGTAGTATTGCCCAGGTAGGCGCTGAAGCTTTCTTT. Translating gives CASSIAQVGAEAFF. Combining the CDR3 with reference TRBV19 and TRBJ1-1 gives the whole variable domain DGGITQSPKYLFRKEGQNVTLSCEQNLNHDAMYWYRQDPGQGLRLIYYSQIVNDFQKGDIAEGYSVSREKKESFPLTVTSAQKNPTAFYLCASSIAQVGAEAFFGQGTRLTVV.

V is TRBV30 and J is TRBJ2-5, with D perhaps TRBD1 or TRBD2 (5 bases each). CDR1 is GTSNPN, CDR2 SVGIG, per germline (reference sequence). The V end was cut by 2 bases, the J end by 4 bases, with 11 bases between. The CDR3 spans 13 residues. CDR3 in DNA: TGTGCCTGGAGTCCTTGGGGGACAGAGACCCAGTACTTC. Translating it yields CAWSPWGTETQYF.

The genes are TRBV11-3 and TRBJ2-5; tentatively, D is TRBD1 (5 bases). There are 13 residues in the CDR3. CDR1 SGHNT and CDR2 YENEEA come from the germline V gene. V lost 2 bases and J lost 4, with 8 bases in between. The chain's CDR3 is CASSLNQGETQYF. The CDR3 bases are TGTGCCAGCAGCTTAAATCAGGGAGAGACCCAGTACTTC. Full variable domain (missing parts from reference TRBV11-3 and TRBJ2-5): EAGVVQSPRYKIIEKKQPVAFWCNPISGHNTLYWYLQNLGQGPELLIRYENEEAVDDSQLPKDRFSAERLKGVDSTLKIQPAELGDSAVYLCASSLNQGETQYFGPGTRLLVL.

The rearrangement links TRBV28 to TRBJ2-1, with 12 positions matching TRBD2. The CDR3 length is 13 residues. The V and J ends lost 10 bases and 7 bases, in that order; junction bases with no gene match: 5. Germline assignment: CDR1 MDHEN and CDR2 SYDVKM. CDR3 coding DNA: TGTGCCACTCGACTAGCGGGAGAGAATGAGCAGTTCTTC. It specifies CATRLAGENEQFF. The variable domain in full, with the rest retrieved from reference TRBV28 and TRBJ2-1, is DVKVTQSSRYLVKRTGEKVFLECVQDMDHENMFWYRQDPGLGLRLIYFSYDVKMKEKGDIPEGYSVSREKKERFSLILESASTNQTSMYLCATRLAGENEQFFGPGTRLTVL.